This TCR beta chain was sequenced in a study of T cell repertoires in cytomegalovirus infection (dated by TCRdb to the late 2010s). Study-wide context: Recently identified HLA-C-restricted CMV epitopes, whose presentation resists viral immunomodulation, were targeted by peptide stimulations together with well-studied HLA-B-restricted epitopes. Donor HLA type was relevant to the analysis, because carriage of CMV infection together with the matching HLA type was indicated by public TCR beta signatures. What the work shows at the level of the full study, not this receptor alone: Carriers of CMV infection plus the relevant HLA type were discriminated by the cumulative frequency of public TCR beta family members in the study cohort and in an independent roughly 400-donor cohort. The ex vivo response was dominated by HLA-C-restricted CMV-specific TCR beta clonotypes, and the single most frequent clonotype in two of eight donors was supplied by these HLA-C-restricted clonotypes.

Sequencing took place on an Illumina HiSeq 1500. TCRdb reprocessing: public reads trimmed at Q25 with fastp, clones called with MiXCR, in-frame beta chains kept. Rows with a matching CDR3 protein are joined into one entry that keeps the most common DNA and genes. The sample data list approximately 120,000 distinct CDR3 sequences, and 25% to 35% of these were observed just once. The ten largest account for 58% of the sample. In light of the paper, this sample's treatment or condition label describes: in vitro stimulation with specific CMV peptide epitopes to enrich CMV-specific T cells. With respect to this clonotype: The target of this receptor is not known. Base-call qualities are not available, and no considerably larger clone is one nucleotide away.

The TCR sequence derives from a human donor in good health (CMV status not recorded). Some clones in this sample may be carry-over from other donors' samples. Sequencing used CD8+ T cells from cultured PBMCs, obtained from culture after CMV antigen stimulation.

Here is the DNA: TGCAGTGCTAGAGACCTACAGAGCAACCTGTACGAGCAGTACTTC. This codes for CSARDLQSNLYEQYF. The chain couples TRBV20-1 to TRBJ2-7; the D gene identity is not certain. Cut back by 0 bases and 4 bases, the V and J ends lie 16 bases apart. Reading from cysteine to phenylalanine, the CDR3 counts 15 amino acids. Only CDR3 DNA is held: 45 bases, read in frame from base 1. From the germline V gene (reference sequence), CDR1 is DFQATT and CDR2 is SNEGSKA.